The following is a T cell receptor beta chain sequence with its context. The assay was immunoSEQ multiplex PCR, and TCRdb's table has in-frame clones only and misses some. The table shows over 50,000 clones, with 92% occurring only once. The data stem from a study of T cell changes during pregnancy in multiple sclerosis. Germline loops: CDR1 SGHTA, CDR2 FQGTGA. V lost 0 bases and J 6 bases, leaving 12 bases between the germline ends. The CDR3 sequence is 14 residues long. The sequence came from a female donor with multiple sclerosis, enrolled in a pregnancy study. Source: peripheral blood, taken in the first trimester of pregnancy. The V gene is TRBV7-3, the J gene TRBJ2-7; D may be TRBD2 (5 bases). The CDR3 is CASSLTAAGSEQYF. In DNA, the CDR3 is TGTGCCAGCAGCTTAACTGCGGCGGGTAGCGAGCAGTACTTC.